This is a list of T cell receptor beta chains from one sample in a study of T cells after somatic rescue of genetic block. This table comes from immunoSEQ multiplex PCR, and its TCRdb copy is limited to in-frame clones, with some not included. The sample holds more than 7,500 clones, around 70% seen once. Sequences were obtained from peripheral blood mononuclear cells (PBMCs). The receptors derive from a boy aged 5-17 years. CDR3s include the opening cysteine and the closing phenylalanine or tryptophan. The D gene is left open where the match is weak. Size is stated for part of the rows, as once, few or many counts, or as a class when the clone is expanded.

v_gene	d_gene	j_gene	abundance	CDR3aa	CDR3nt
TRBV7-7	.	TRBJ2-6	once	CASRVPQSRANVLTF	TGTGCCAGCAGAGTGCCACAAAGTCGGGCCAACGTCCTGACTTTC
TRBV7-9	.	TRBJ1-6	.	CASSLGVGGTLHF	TGTGCCAGCAGCTTAGGAGTCGGGGGCACCCTCCACTTT
TRBV6-1	TRBD1	TRBJ2-7	.	CASLTGFPYEQYF	TGTGCCAGCTTGACAGGGTTCCCCTACGAGCAGTACTTC
TRBV28	.	TRBJ2-7	.	CASSLYGYEQYF	TGTGCCAGCAGTTTATATGGTTACGAGCAGTACTTC
TRBV19	.	TRBJ2-7	.	CASSRTAGRYEQYF	TGTGCCAGTAGTAGGACTGCGGGGCGATACGAGCAGTACTTC
TRBV11-2	TRBD2	TRBJ2-5	.	CASSLALAGEETQYF	TGTGCCAGCAGCTTAGCACTAGCGGGGGAAGAGACCCAGTACTTC
TRBV30	.	TRBJ1-6	.	CAWSVTGRMYNSPLHF	TGTGCCTGGAGTGTAACAGGACGGATGTATAATTCACCCCTCCACTTT
TRBV7-6	.	TRBJ2-3	.	CASSLARDHGSDTQYF	TGTGCCAGCAGCTTAGCGAGAGACCATGGTTCAGATACGCAGTATTTT
TRBV10-3	.	TRBJ1-2	.	CAFRAYSSVGYTF	TGTGCCTTCCGGGCCTACTCCTCGGTCGGCTACACCTTC
TRBV6-5	.	TRBJ2-7	few	CASSRAPEGGYEQYF	TGTGCCAGCAGCCGAGCGCCGGAGGGAGGCTACGAGCAGTACTTC
TRBV10-3	TRBD1	TRBJ1-2	.	CAIPDRDNYGYTF	TGTGCCATCCCAGACAGGGATAACTATGGCTACACCTTC
TRBV6-5	.	TRBJ2-1	.	CASSVSGTGGNEQFF	TGTGCCAGCAGTGTTAGCGGGACAGGAGGCAATGAGCAGTTCTTC
TRBV6-5	TRBD1	TRBJ2-7	.	CAIRPGQGGYEQYF	TGTGCCATCAGGCCGGGACAGGGAGGCTACGAGCAGTACTTC
TRBV6-6	.	TRBJ1-4	once	CASSQTFSTNEKLFF	TGTGCCAGCAGCCAAACATTTTCAACTAATGAAAAACTGTTTTTT
TRBV19	TRBD1	TRBJ2-6	once	CASSTGTGGSGANVLTF	TGTGCCAGTAGTACCGGGACAGGGGGCTCTGGGGCCAACGTCCTGACTTTC
TRBV2	.	TRBJ2-4	.	CASSVIRGEGNIQYF	TGTGCCAGCAGTGTCATCAGGGGAGAAGGGAACATTCAGTACTTC
TRBV6-5	TRBD1	TRBJ1-1	.	CASSPGGGRNTEAFF	TGTGCCAGCAGTCCAGGGGGCGGAAGGAACACTGAAGCTTTCTTT
TRBV5-1	.	TRBJ2-1	.	CASSLQGSYNEQFF	TGCGCCAGCAGCTTGCAGGGATCCTACAATGAGCAGTTCTTC
TRBV7-9	.	TRBJ1-1	.	CASSLGTENTEAFF	TGTGCCAGCAGCTTAGGGACGGAGAACACTGAAGCTTTCTTT
TRBV9	.	TRBJ2-3	few	CASSSVIRGTDTQYF	TGTGCCAGCAGCTCAGTTATAAGAGGCACAGATACGCAGTATTTT
TRBV10-3	TRBD2	TRBJ2-2	.	CAISEFPLAAGELFF	TGTGCCATCAGTGAATTCCCACTAGCGGCCGGGGAGCTGTTTTTT
TRBV7-7	.	TRBJ2-5	.	CASSSWSQETQYF	TGTGCTAGCAGCTCCTGGAGCCAAGAGACCCAGTACTTC
TRBV13	.	TRBJ1-1	.	CASSPKAPGLLREAFF	TGTGCCAGCAGCCCAAAGGCCCCCGGACTGTTACGGGAAGCTTTCTTT
TRBV7-9	TRBD1	TRBJ2-4	once	CASSLALQGLAKNIQYF	TGTGCCAGCAGCTTGGCGTTACAGGGGTTAGCCAAAAACATTCAGTACTTC
TRBV19	.	TRBJ1-4	.	CASSMWVSGKAEKLFF	TGTGCCAGTAGTATGTGGGTCTCGGGAAAAGCGGAAAAACTGTTTTTT
TRBV5-4	TRBD1	TRBJ1-2	.	CASSSGQGADYGYTF	TGTGCCAGCAGCTCCGGACAGGGGGCGGACTATGGCTACACCTTC
TRBV28	TRBD1	TRBJ2-7	.	CASSIIRDRGEEQYF	TGTGCCAGCAGCATCATCCGGGACAGGGGAGAAGAGCAGTACTTC
TRBV10-1	TRBD1	TRBJ1-6	.	CASSEGQGRVLNNSPLHF	TGCGCCAGCAGTGAGGGACAGGGTCGGGTCCTTAATAATTCACCCCTCCACTTT
TRBV18	.	TRBJ2-7	few	CASSPVFTSLSYEQYF	TGTGCCAGCTCACCGGTCTTCACTAGCCTCTCCTACGAGCAGTACTTC